The clone carrying this T cell receptor beta chain has a handful of counts. Its antigen is not identified. Trimming removed 0 bases at V and 14 bases at J, with 18 bases between. Looked up from germline, CDR1 is SGHVS and CDR2 is FQNEAQ. This CDR3 is built from 14 residues. This sample was included in a study of CD8+CD57+ T cells in acquired aplastic anemia. The TCR beta profiling, which covered VDJ combination and CDR3 sequence, was carried out using genomic DNA as the template. MiXCR, run by TCRdb on the reads, gives a single entry per CDR3 protein. This sample carries 200,000 to 300,000 distinct CDR3 sequences, 70% to 85% of them seen once, and the ten largest clones take approximately 40%. Study-level findings and limits: The number of CD8+ CDR3 sequences shared by patients and controls was about 30.

All sequencing subjects had displayed CD8+CD57+ cell expansion on flow cytometry. This TCR was recovered from a human donor with aplastic anemia. V and J are TRBV7-8 and TRBJ2-3; a weak D match, TRBD1 (7 bases). Sequenced: sorted CD4+, CD8+, or CD8+CD57+ T cells (not recorded which) from PBMCs. CDR3 nucleotide sequence: TGTGCCAGCAGCTTAGCTCCAGGCGGGACAGCCCTGTATTTT. Protein: CASSLAPGGTALYF.